A selection of T cell receptor beta chains follows, all from one sample in a study of glioma-infiltrating T cells. TCRdb reprocessed the multiplex PCR reads via MiXCR and lists one record per CDR3 protein. Altogether about 93,000 distinct CDR3 sequences are present, roughly 40% being singletons, with the ten largest covering about two fifths. Source material: glioma tissue, nonneoplastic brain tissue, or PBMCs (not recorded which). The receptors originated from a human donor with low-grade glioma or glioblastoma, undergoing nonglioma brain surgery, or in good health (not recorded which). Both conserved end residues are part of each CDR3. Each record gives: V gene, J gene, D gene, clone size, CDR3 DNA, CDR3 protein. A D gene is named only where the DNA matches it firmly. Size values are once, few and many counts, or a class for expanded clones, and some rows have none.

V gene: TRBV2; J gene: TRBJ2-3; D gene: .; clone size: many; CDR3 DNA: TGTGCCAGCAGTGAATACGGATCTAGCACAGATACGCAGTATTTT; CDR3 protein: CASSEYGSSTDTQYF
V gene: TRBV30; J gene: TRBJ1-3; D gene: .; clone size: few; CDR3 DNA: TGTGCCTGGACAGGTCGAGGAAACACCATATATTTT; CDR3 protein: CAWTGRGNTIYF
V gene: TRBV24-1; J gene: TRBJ2-3; D gene: .; clone size: many; CDR3 DNA: TGTGCCACCAGTGACCGCAGGGGTTTTGATACGCAGTATTTT; CDR3 protein: CATSDRRGFDTQYF
V gene: TRBV5-4; J gene: TRBJ2-7; D gene: TRBD2; clone size: many; CDR3 DNA: TGTGCCAGCAGCTTGGGGACTAGCGGGAGGGGAGAGCAGTACTTC; CDR3 protein: CASSLGTSGRGEQYF
V gene: TRBV14; J gene: TRBJ2-1; D gene: TRBD2; clone size: .; CDR3 DNA: TGTGCCAGCCGCCTTACTAGCGGGATGGTTGAGCAGTTCTTC; CDR3 protein: CASRLTSGMVEQFF
V gene: TRBV6-5; J gene: TRBJ2-5; D gene: .; clone size: .; CDR3 DNA: TGTGCCAGCAGTTACTCGAAGCAAGAGACCCAGCACTTC; CDR3 protein: CASSYSKQETQHF
V gene: TRBV20-1; J gene: TRBJ2-1; D gene: .; clone size: many; CDR3 DNA: TGCAGTGCTAGACTTGCCGGGACCGCTTCCTACAATGAGCAGTTCTTC; CDR3 protein: CSARLAGTASYNEQFF
V gene: TRBV7-3; J gene: TRBJ2-2; D gene: .; clone size: many; CDR3 DNA: TGTGCCAGCAGCCCCCGACCCGGGGAGCTGTTTTTT; CDR3 protein: CASSPRPGELFF
V gene: TRBV2; J gene: TRBJ2-2; D gene: .; clone size: .; CDR3 DNA: TGTGCCAGCAGGGGGCGGACAGCTAACACCGGGGAGCTGTTTTTT; CDR3 protein: CASRGRTANTGELFF
V gene: TRBV28; J gene: TRBJ2-7; D gene: TRBD1; clone size: .; CDR3 DNA: TGCGCCAGCACCACGGGACAGGGGGTCCACGAGCAGTACTTC; CDR3 protein: CASTTGQGVHEQYF
V gene: TRBV27; J gene: TRBJ1-1; D gene: TRBD1; clone size: many; CDR3 DNA: TGTGCCAGCAGGAGGGACAGGGAGAACACTGAAGCTTTCTTT; CDR3 protein: CASRRDRENTEAFF
V gene: TRBV4-1; J gene: TRBJ2-3; D gene: TRBD2; clone size: .; CDR3 DNA: TGCGCCAGCAGCCAAGGATTGACCTTTACTAGCGGGAGGGCCGGTACGCAGTATTTT; CDR3 protein: CASSQGLTFTSGRAGTQYF
V gene: TRBV19; J gene: TRBJ1-6; D gene: .; clone size: many; CDR3 DNA: TGTGCCAGCGGACAACGCGGCTCACCCCTCCACTTT; CDR3 protein: CASGQRGSPLHF